This TCR beta chain was sequenced for a study of shared T cell receptors in the human thymus. CDR1 KGHSH and CDR2 LQKENI come from the germline V gene. Trimming took off 5 bases at V and 2 bases at J, with 18 bases between the two ends. The CDR3 has 16 amino acids. Profiling relied on immunoSEQ multiplex PCR, and the TCRdb table lists in-frame clones only, not all of them. The sample has roughly 710,000 clones, roughly 85% seen once. These data were also filed under a second study, of human thymus T cells. That study reports: Blood and thymic repertoires both appeared biased in V and J gene usage.

The TCR comes from a girl under two years old with a congenital heart defect. Sequencing was performed on thymocytes. The V gene is TRBV18, the J gene TRBJ1-2; D unclear. For the CDR3, the DNA is TGTGCCAGCTCAGGGTGGCCTTTGGGCAGGAACTATGGCTACACCTTC. It specifies CASSGWPLGRNYGYTF. Supplemented by reference TRBV18 and TRBJ1-2, the full variable domain reads NAGVMQNPRHLVRRRGQEARLRCSPMKGHSHVYWYRQLPEEGLKFMVYLQKENIIDESGMPKERFSAEFPKEGPSILRIQQVVRGDSAAYFCASSGWPLGRNYGYTFGSGTRLTVV.